Each of the 12 T cell receptor beta chains below was sequenced from the same sample in a study of blood T cell repertoires in COVID-19. Repertoires were generated with immunoSEQ multiplex PCR, while TCRdb's copy carries only in-frame clones and drops some. The sample lists around 30,000 clones, roughly 80% seen once, with roughly 8.5% in the top ten. The material sequenced was peripheral blood. Receptors originate from a woman in her 70s with active or convalescent COVID-19.

The V and J genes are TRBV27 and TRBJ1-5; 8 positions match TRBD1. Germline V gene sequence: CDR1 MNHEY, CDR2 SMNVEV (reference sequence). The V segment lost 2 bases and the J segment 7 bases; nucleotides outside the gene matches: 7. There are 15 residues in the CDR3. The chain's CDR3 is CASSLGAGGRQPQHF. The CDR3 DNA sequence: TGTGCCAGCAGTTTAGGGGCAGGGGGCCGCCAGCCCCAGCATTTT.

This clone was seen only once. The rearrangement uses TRBV6-5 and TRBJ2-7; 10 nucleotides line up with TRBD1. Germline V lookup: CDR1 MNHEY, CDR2 SVGAGI. Unmatched junction bases numbered 5, after V lost 6 bases and J lost 3 bases. There are 14 residues in the CDR3. The CDR3 nucleotides read TGTGCCAGCAGCCTCCGGACAGGGGGCTACGAGCAGTACTTC. This translates into CASSLRTGGYEQYF.

The V and J genes are TRBV4-3 and TRBJ1-1; 8 bases match TRBD1. Germline V gene data show CDR1 as LGHNA and CDR2 as YSLEER. Trimming cost V 2 bases and J 11 bases; bases outside gene matches: 13. This CDR3 region has 15 residues. The CDR3 is CASSQTTGAFGKAFF. CDR3 nucleotides: TGCGCCAGCAGCCAAACGACAGGGGCTTTTGGGAAGGCTTTCTTT.

This chain links TRBV19 with TRBJ1-4; D is ambiguous. Trimming removed 3 bases from V and 6 bases from J, with 8 bases in between. The CDR3 has 13 amino acids. The V gene's germline CDR1 is LNHDA and CDR2 SQIVND (reference sequence). The CDR3 loop reads CASSIQRDEKLFF. The CDR3 DNA follows: TGTGCCAGTAGTATCCAACGAGATGAAAAACTGTTTTTT.

This chain connects TRBV9 to TRBJ2-1; a weak D match, TRBD2 (6 bases). Per the germline V gene, CDR1 is SGDLS and CDR2 is YYNGEE. V was shortened by 3 bases and J by 8 bases, with 15 bases between the two germline ends. The CDR3 consists of 14 residues. CDR3 bases: TGTGCCAGCAGCGAGAACAGCGGGCGAGATGAGCAGTTCTTC. The encoded protein is CASSENSGRDEQFF. Variable domain in full (rest from reference TRBV9 and TRBJ2-1): DSGVTQTPKHLITATGQRVTLRCSPRSGDLSVYWYQQSLDQGLQFLIQYYNGEERAKGNILERFSAQQFPDLHSELNLSSLELGDSALYFCASSENSGRDEQFFGPGTRLTVL.

The V call is TRBV7-6, the J call TRBJ1-6; 7 nucleotides agree with TRBD1. Germline loops: CDR1 SGHVS, CDR2 FNYEAQ. The ends lost 6 bases at V and 7 bases at J; junction bases unmatched: 3. The CDR3 length is 13 residues. The DNA of the CDR3 is TGTGCCAGCAGGGGACAGCCGAATTCACCCCTCCACTTT. Protein product: CASRGQPNSPLHF.

The chain carries TRBV5-5 and TRBJ1-5, with 9 bases fitting TRBD1. The trim removed 9 bases at V and 4 bases at J, leaving 11 bases unmatched. The V gene's germline CDR1 is SGHKS and CDR2 YYEKEE (reference sequence). This CDR3 is built from 15 residues. The CDR3 loop reads CATQSGQGPNQPQHF. The CDR3 region has the DNA TGTGCCACCCAGTCCGGACAGGGGCCAAATCAGCCCCAGCATTTT.

The chain is built from TRBV10-2 and TRBJ1-2; D may be TRBD1 (5 bases). Trimming pared 0 bases from V and 1 base from J, leaving 9 bases between. The CDR3 is 15 residues long. In germline, CDR1 is WSHSY, CDR2 SAAADI. The CDR3 loop reads CASSESGQGNYGYTF. CDR3 sequence (DNA): TGCGCCAGCAGTGAGTCGGGGCAGGGTAACTATGGCTACACCTTC.

J is TRBJ2-3 and V is TRBV11-2; no definite D call. The CDR3 contains 14 residues. V was trimmed by 1 base and J by 0 bases, leaving 5 bases between them. CDR1 and CDR2 from the germline V gene are SGHAT and FQNNGV. CDR3 sequence: CASSLAGSTDTQYF. The CDR3 DNA reads as TGTGCCAGCAGCTTAGCGGGTAGCACAGATACGCAGTATTTT.

This chain uses TRBV6-5 with TRBJ1-2, with a weak D call TRBD1 (5 bases). V was shortened by 6 bases and J by 7 bases, with 15 bases between the two germline ends. The germline gives CDR1 MNHEY, CDR2 SVGAGI. The length of the CDR3 is 13 residues. CDR3 protein: CASSPTVRGGYTF. The CDR3, as DNA: TGTGCCAGCAGCCCGACAGTAAGGGGTGGCTACACCTTC.

The V call is TRBV6-2 or TRBV6-3, the J call TRBJ2-7; 8 bases map to TRBD2. Germline CDR1 MNHEY, CDR2 SVGEGT. CDR3 size: 21 residues. Trimming took 4 bases from V and 0 from J; bases not matched to a gene: 23. DNA for the CDR3: TGTGCCAGCAGTTTCGGGAGCGGGAGTTTTTCTTTTCGCCTAAGCTCCTACGAGCAGTACTTC. Translation gives CASSFGSGSFSFRLSSYEQYF.

In its sample, this clone was seen once. The chain carries TRBV5-5 and TRBJ2-7; 8 bases line up with TRBD1. The germline gives CDR1 SGHKS, CDR2 YYEKEE (reference sequence). This CDR3 is 20 amino acids long. The junction had 21 bases not matched to a gene; V was cut back by 1 base and J by 3 bases. The CDR3 sequence: CASSLSLAGGPQQRYYEQYF. The CDR3 DNA reads TGTGCCAGCAGCTTGTCTTTAGCAGGGGGCCCTCAACAACGTTACTACGAGCAGTACTTC.